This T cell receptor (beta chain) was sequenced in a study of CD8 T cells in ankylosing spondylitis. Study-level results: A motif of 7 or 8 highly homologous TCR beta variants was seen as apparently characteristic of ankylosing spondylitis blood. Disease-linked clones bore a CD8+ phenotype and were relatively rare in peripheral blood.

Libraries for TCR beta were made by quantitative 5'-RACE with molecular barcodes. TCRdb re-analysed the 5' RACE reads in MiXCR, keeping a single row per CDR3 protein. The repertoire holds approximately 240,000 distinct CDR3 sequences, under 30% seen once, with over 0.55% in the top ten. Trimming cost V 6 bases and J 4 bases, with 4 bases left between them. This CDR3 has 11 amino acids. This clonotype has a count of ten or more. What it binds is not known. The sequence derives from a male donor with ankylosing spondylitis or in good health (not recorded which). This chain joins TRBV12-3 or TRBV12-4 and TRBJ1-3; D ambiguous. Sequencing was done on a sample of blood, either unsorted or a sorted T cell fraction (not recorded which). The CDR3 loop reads CASRQGNTIYF. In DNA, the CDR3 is TGTGCCAGCAGGCAGGGAAACACCATATATTTT.